Listed below are T cell receptor beta chains from one sample, sequenced in a study of early stage breast cancer tumors. Profiling relied on immunoSEQ multiplex PCR, and the TCRdb table lists in-frame clones only, not all of them. The sample has about 48,000 clones; approximately 80% are singletons. Sequences were obtained from blood. These receptors originate from a person aged 50-59 years with breast cancer. Both conserved end residues are part of each CDR3. The order of the fields is CDR3 length, clone size, D gene, J gene, V gene, CDR3 protein, CDR3 DNA. The D gene is left open where the match is weak. Only part of the rows carry a size: once, few, many, or a class if the clone is expanded.

len: 18; abundance: .; d_gene: TRBD2; j_gene: TRBJ2-7; v_gene: TRBV7-2; CDR3aa: CASSLALNIAGSSYEQYF; CDR3nt: TGTGCCAGCAGCTTAGCGCTAAATATAGCGGGATCCTCCTACGAGCAGTACTTC
len: 15; abundance: .; d_gene: .; j_gene: TRBJ2-5; v_gene: TRBV13; CDR3aa: CASSFTNEGGETQYF; CDR3nt: TGTGCCAGCAGCTTCACCAACGAGGGGGGAGAGACCCAGTACTTC
len: 15; abundance: .; d_gene: TRBD2; j_gene: TRBJ2-3; v_gene: TRBV7-2; CDR3aa: CASTPPSGATDTQYF; CDR3nt: TGTGCCAGCACCCCCCCTAGCGGGGCCACAGATACGCAGTATTTT
len: 13; abundance: .; d_gene: .; j_gene: TRBJ1-4; v_gene: TRBV7-2; CDR3aa: CASSPRVREKLFF; CDR3nt: TGTGCCAGCAGCCCGAGAGTACGCGAAAAACTGTTTTTT
len: 16; abundance: .; d_gene: TRBD1; j_gene: TRBJ2-2; v_gene: TRBV9; CDR3aa: CASSVTGARRGGELFF; CDR3nt: TGTGCCAGCAGCGTTACAGGGGCGAGGCGAGGGGGGGAGCTGTTTTTT
len: 12; abundance: .; d_gene: .; j_gene: TRBJ2-3; v_gene: TRBV7-2; CDR3aa: CASSLEVGGSYF; CDR3nt: TGTGCCAGCAGCTTAGAAGTGGGGGGTTCGTATTTT
len: 15; abundance: once; d_gene: TRBD1; j_gene: TRBJ1-2; v_gene: TRBV7-9; CDR3aa: CASSLEGQGHYGYTF; CDR3nt: TGTGCCAGCAGCTTGGAGGGACAGGGACACTATGGCTACACCTTC
len: 14; abundance: .; d_gene: .; j_gene: TRBJ2-1; v_gene: TRBV9; CDR3aa: CASSVGRGQGEQFF; CDR3nt: TGTGCCAGCAGCGTAGGGCGGGGCCAAGGTGAGCAGTTCTTC
len: 15; abundance: .; d_gene: TRBD2; j_gene: TRBJ2-1; v_gene: TRBV5-4; CDR3aa: CASSFSGRGYNEQFF; CDR3nt: TGTGCCAGCAGCTTTAGCGGGAGAGGATACAATGAGCAGTTCTTC
len: 15; abundance: .; d_gene: .; j_gene: TRBJ1-5; v_gene: TRBV18; CDR3aa: CASSPGGGINQPQHF; CDR3nt: TGTGCCAGCTCACCGGGAGGAGGTATCAATCAGCCCCAGCATTTT
len: 14; abundance: .; d_gene: .; j_gene: TRBJ1-6; v_gene: TRBV30; CDR3aa: CAWSVGQGWSPLHF; CDR3nt: TGTGCCTGGAGTGTAGGGCAGGGTTGGTCACCCCTCCACTTT
len: 15; abundance: .; d_gene: .; j_gene: TRBJ2-3; v_gene: TRBV15; CDR3aa: CATSVGGSSTDTQYF; CDR3nt: TGTGCCACTTCAGTGGGCGGATCTAGCACAGATACGCAGTATTTT
len: 13; abundance: .; d_gene: .; j_gene: TRBJ2-3; v_gene: TRBV5-4; CDR3aa: CASRKGREDTQYF; CDR3nt: TGTGCCAGCAGAAAAGGACGAGAAGATACGCAGTATTTT
len: 14; abundance: .; d_gene: TRBD1; j_gene: TRBJ1-2; v_gene: TRBV7-9; CDR3aa: CASSKWTGGEGYTF; CDR3nt: TGTGCCAGCAGCAAATGGACAGGGGGCGAAGGCTACACCTTC
len: 16; abundance: .; d_gene: .; j_gene: TRBJ1-5; v_gene: TRBV7-7; CDR3aa: CASRLGCQPSNQPQHF; CDR3nt: TGTGCTAGCAGATTAGGGTGCCAGCCGAGCAATCAGCCCCAGCATTTT
len: 15; abundance: .; d_gene: .; j_gene: TRBJ2-7; v_gene: TRBV5-1; CDR3aa: CASSFYTGSSYEQYF; CDR3nt: TGCGCCAGCAGCTTCTATACAGGGAGCTCCTACGAGCAGTACTTC
len: 14; abundance: .; d_gene: .; j_gene: TRBJ1-1; v_gene: TRBV5-1; CDR3aa: CASSLLGSGAEAFF; CDR3nt: TGCGCCAGCAGCTTGTTAGGGAGCGGGGCTGAAGCTTTCTTT
len: 20; abundance: once; d_gene: TRBD1; j_gene: TRBJ2-2; v_gene: TRBV12-5; CDR3aa: CASGPPGRTGSRTNTGELFF; CDR3nt: TGTGCTAGTGGTCCCCCGGGGAGGACAGGGAGCCGAACGAACACCGGGGAGCTGTTTTTT
len: 16; abundance: .; d_gene: TRBD1; j_gene: TRBJ2-1; v_gene: TRBV6-1; CDR3aa: CASSERATGVLNEQFF; CDR3nt: TGTGCCAGCAGTGAAAGAGCCACAGGGGTTCTTAATGAGCAGTTCTTC
len: 14; abundance: .; d_gene: .; j_gene: TRBJ1-4; v_gene: TRBV19; CDR3aa: CASSLISTNEKLFF; CDR3nt: TGTGCCAGTAGCTTAATTTCAACTAATGAAAAACTGTTTTTT
len: 15; abundance: .; d_gene: .; j_gene: TRBJ2-3; v_gene: TRBV29-1; CDR3aa: CSVRRTLSATDTQYF; CDR3nt: TGCAGCGTCCGTAGGACTCTCTCAGCCACAGATACGCAGTATTTT
len: 14; abundance: .; d_gene: .; j_gene: TRBJ2-7; v_gene: TRBV11-2; CDR3aa: CASSPTTGIYEQYF; CDR3nt: TGTGCCAGCAGCCCTACAACAGGGATCTACGAGCAGTACTTC
len: 15; abundance: .; d_gene: TRBD2; j_gene: TRBJ2-1; v_gene: TRBV7-9; CDR3aa: CASSLRGLADNEQFF; CDR3nt: TGTGCCAGCAGCTTAAGGGGACTAGCCGACAATGAGCAGTTCTTC
len: 13; abundance: few; d_gene: .; j_gene: TRBJ1-2; v_gene: TRBV10-3; CDR3aa: CAISLSGEYGYTF; CDR3nt: TGTGCCATCAGCCTAAGCGGGGAGTATGGCTACACCTTC
len: 16; abundance: .; d_gene: .; j_gene: TRBJ1-6; v_gene: TRBV27; CDR3aa: CASSLSRWGLGSPLHF; CDR3nt: TGTGCCAGCAGTTTATCGCGTTGGGGGCTGGGGTCACCCCTCCACTTT
len: 14; abundance: .; d_gene: .; j_gene: TRBJ1-1; v_gene: TRBV11-2; CDR3aa: CASRAALENTEAFF; CDR3nt: TGTGCCAGCAGGGCGGCCCTAGAGAACACTGAAGCTTTCTTT
len: 17; abundance: .; d_gene: .; j_gene: TRBJ1-5; v_gene: TRBV28; CDR3aa: CASSLYLAGSVNQPQHF; CDR3nt: TGTGCCAGCAGTTTATACCTAGCCGGCTCGGTCAATCAGCCCCAGCATTTT
len: 15; abundance: .; d_gene: .; j_gene: TRBJ2-2; v_gene: TRBV6-5; CDR3aa: CASSYSGNWAGELFF; CDR3nt: TGTGCCAGCAGTTACTCGGGGAATTGGGCCGGGGAGCTGTTTTTT
len: 14; abundance: .; d_gene: .; j_gene: TRBJ2-2; v_gene: TRBV5-1; CDR3aa: CASSLGGNTGELFF; CDR3nt: TGCGCCAGCAGCTTGGGGGGGAACACCGGGGAGCTGTTTTTT
len: 13; abundance: .; d_gene: TRBD1; j_gene: TRBJ1-2; v_gene: TRBV2; CDR3aa: CARAGQGGYGYTF; CDR3nt: TGTGCCAGAGCTGGGCAGGGGGGCTATGGCTACACCTTC
len: 15; abundance: .; d_gene: .; j_gene: TRBJ2-7; v_gene: TRBV2; CDR3aa: CASSEGGPPLYEQYF; CDR3nt: TGTGCCAGCAGTGAAGGTGGTCCTCCTCTCTACGAGCAGTACTTC
len: 16; abundance: .; d_gene: TRBD2; j_gene: TRBJ2-5; v_gene: TRBV4-2; CDR3aa: CASSQGTSGEVETQYF; CDR3nt: TGTGCCAGCAGCCAAGGGACTAGCGGTGAAGTGGAGACCCAGTACTTC
len: 14; abundance: .; d_gene: .; j_gene: TRBJ2-2; v_gene: TRBV7-9; CDR3aa: CASSLVYLTGELFF; CDR3nt: TGTGCCAGCAGCTTAGTCTACCTCACCGGGGAGCTGTTTTTT
len: 15; abundance: .; d_gene: TRBD2; j_gene: TRBJ2-7; v_gene: TRBV13; CDR3aa: CASSLSSGGNFEQYF; CDR3nt: TGTGCCAGCAGCTTATCTAGCGGGGGAAATTTCGAGCAGTACTTC
len: 14; abundance: .; d_gene: .; j_gene: TRBJ2-3; v_gene: TRBV5-1; CDR3aa: CASSVAENTDTQYF; CDR3nt: TGCGCCAGCAGCGTGGCGGAGAACACAGATACGCAGTATTTT
len: 18; abundance: .; d_gene: TRBD2; j_gene: TRBJ2-3; v_gene: TRBV5-6; CDR3aa: CASSLVPGRGGLTDTQYF; CDR3nt: TGTGCCAGCAGCTTGGTACCCGGGCGGGGGGGCCTAACGGATACGCAGTATTTT
len: 14; abundance: .; d_gene: .; j_gene: TRBJ2-7; v_gene: TRBV5-1; CDR3aa: CASSSTGGEWGQYF; CDR3nt: TGCGCCAGCAGCTCTACAGGGGGGGAGTGGGGGCAGTACTTC
len: 13; abundance: .; d_gene: .; j_gene: TRBJ2-5; v_gene: TRBV7-9; CDR3aa: CASSDPVVGTQYF; CDR3nt: TGTGCCAGCAGCGATCCCGTTGTTGGGACCCAGTACTTC
len: 14; abundance: .; d_gene: TRBD1; j_gene: TRBJ2-7; v_gene: TRBV10-3; CDR3aa: CANQPTGQGAEQYF; CDR3nt: TGTGCCAACCAACCCACCGGACAGGGGGCCGAGCAGTACTTC
len: 13; abundance: .; d_gene: TRBD1; j_gene: TRBJ1-1; v_gene: TRBV9; CDR3aa: CASSADRDTEAFF; CDR3nt: TGTGCCAGCAGCGCTGACAGGGACACTGAAGCTTTCTTT
len: 11; abundance: .; d_gene: TRBD1; j_gene: TRBJ2-7; v_gene: TRBV28; CDR3aa: CASSSNRGQYF; CDR3nt: TGTGCCAGCAGTTCGAACAGGGGGCAGTACTTC
len: 16; abundance: .; d_gene: .; j_gene: TRBJ2-5; v_gene: TRBV7-2; CDR3aa: CASSLGLSAGQETQYF; CDR3nt: TGTGCCAGCAGCTTAGGTCTTTCGGCAGGGCAAGAGACCCAGTACTTC
len: 17; abundance: .; d_gene: TRBD1; j_gene: TRBJ2-6; v_gene: TRBV5-4; CDR3aa: CASGRDRGLSGANVLTF; CDR3nt: TGTGCCAGCGGCCGGGACAGGGGACTCTCTGGGGCCAACGTCCTGACTTTC
len: 13; abundance: .; d_gene: .; j_gene: TRBJ1-1; v_gene: TRBV10-3; CDR3aa: CAIRSGGGQEAFF; CDR3nt: TGTGCCATCAGGTCAGGAGGGGGGCAAGAAGCTTTCTTT
len: 14; abundance: .; d_gene: .; j_gene: TRBJ2-7; v_gene: TRBV27; CDR3aa: CASSLRGPQGEQYF; CDR3nt: TGTGCCAGCAGTTTGAGAGGGCCTCAGGGCGAGCAGTACTTC
len: 15; abundance: .; d_gene: TRBD1; j_gene: TRBJ1-4; v_gene: TRBV2; CDR3aa: CASRETGATNEKLFF; CDR3nt: TGTGCCAGCAGGGAAACAGGGGCAACTAATGAAAAACTGTTTTTT
len: 14; abundance: .; d_gene: .; j_gene: TRBJ2-7; v_gene: TRBV6-5; CDR3aa: CASSYGLRSYEQYF; CDR3nt: TGTGCCAGCAGTTACGGGTTAAGATCCTACGAGCAGTACTTC
len: 15; abundance: .; d_gene: TRBD2; j_gene: TRBJ2-7; v_gene: TRBV5-1; CDR3aa: CASSLSGGSSYEQYF; CDR3nt: TGCGCCAGCAGCTTAAGCGGGGGGAGCTCCTACGAGCAGTACTTC
len: 13; abundance: .; d_gene: TRBD1; j_gene: TRBJ2-4; v_gene: TRBV29-1; CDR3aa: CSVGTEAKNIQYF; CDR3nt: TGCAGCGTGGGGACAGAAGCCAAAAACATTCAGTACTTC
len: 13; abundance: few; d_gene: .; j_gene: TRBJ1-6; v_gene: TRBV6-1; CDR3aa: CASSPGPSSPLHF; CDR3nt: TGTGCCAGCAGTCCAGGTCCCAGTTCACCCCTCCACTTT
len: 16; abundance: .; d_gene: .; j_gene: TRBJ2-5; v_gene: TRBV18; CDR3aa: CASSPLTLGQKETQYF; CDR3nt: TGTGCCAGCTCACCACTGACGTTGGGGCAGAAAGAGACCCAGTACTTC
len: 16; abundance: .; d_gene: .; j_gene: TRBJ2-3; v_gene: TRBV4-1; CDR3aa: CASNPEAYLGTDTQYF; CDR3nt: TGCGCCAGCAACCCGGAGGCGTATCTAGGCACAGATACGCAGTATTTT
len: 13; abundance: .; d_gene: .; j_gene: TRBJ2-1; v_gene: TRBV28; CDR3aa: CASSLNLLWEQFF; CDR3nt: TGTGCCAGCAGTTTAAATCTCCTTTGGGAGCAGTTCTTC
len: 14; abundance: .; d_gene: .; j_gene: TRBJ2-7; v_gene: TRBV28; CDR3aa: CASSLDVGGDEQYF; CDR3nt: TGTGCCAGCAGTTTAGACGTCGGAGGGGACGAGCAGTACTTC
len: 12; abundance: .; d_gene: .; j_gene: TRBJ1-1; v_gene: TRBV6-1; CDR3aa: CASSKDTSGAFF; CDR3nt: TGTGCCAGCAGCAAGGACACGTCGGGAGCTTTCTTT
len: 13; abundance: .; d_gene: .; j_gene: TRBJ1-5; v_gene: TRBV6-6; CDR3aa: CASGRRINQPQHF; CDR3nt: TGTGCCAGTGGTCGGCGGATCAATCAGCCCCAGCATTTT
len: 13; abundance: .; d_gene: .; j_gene: TRBJ1-2; v_gene: TRBV6-6; CDR3aa: CASSRQNNYGYTF; CDR3nt: TGTGCCAGCAGTCGACAGAATAACTATGGCTACACCTTC